These 20 T cell receptor beta chains were all obtained from the same sample, sequenced in a study of blood T cell repertoires in COVID-19. Assay: immunoSEQ multiplex PCR; the TCRdb copy retains only in-frame clones and omits some. This sample has about 270,000 clones, with roughly nine tenths found just once. Material for sequencing was peripheral blood. Every receptor here comes from a woman between 25 and 40 years old with COVID-19, enrolled during active disease.

This rearrangement joins TRBV19 to TRBJ1-5; 10 bases line up with TRBD1. V shed 6 bases and J 4 bases; nucleotides not matched to a gene: 3. Germline CDR1 is LNHDA and CDR2 is SQIVND (reference sequence). CDR3 length equals 14 residues. In nucleotides, the CDR3 is TGTGCCAGTAGGGGACAGGGGCGGAATCAGCCCCAGCATTTT. Its protein is CASRGQGRNQPQHF.

The gene calls are TRBV27 and TRBJ1-2; a weak D match, TRBD1 (6 bases). Germline CDR1 and CDR2: MNHEY and SMNVEV (reference sequence). This CDR3 region has 14 residues. V dropped 8 bases and J dropped 4 bases, with 17 bases sitting between them. DNA for the CDR3: TGTGCCAGCCATACAGGGACTAATCGCTATGGCTACACCTTC. This encodes CASHTGTNRYGYTF.

The gene calls are TRBV5-4 and TRBJ2-1; 15 nucleotides line up with TRBD2. V gave up 2 bases and J gave up 5 bases; unmatched junction bases: 5. This CDR3 has 17 amino acids. Germline CDR1 and CDR2: SGHNT and YYREEE (reference sequence). The CDR3 sequence is CASSLGLAGGLDNEQFF. Written as DNA, the CDR3 is TGTGCCAGCAGCTTAGGACTAGCGGGGGGGCTGGACAATGAGCAGTTCTTC.

This sequence joins TRBV27 and TRBJ2-1, with TRBD2 identical over 8 bases. Germline loops: CDR1 MNHEY, CDR2 SMNVEV (reference sequence). Trimming at V came to 2 bases and at J to 10 bases, leaving 4 bases not matched to a gene. The CDR3 covers 13 residues. In DNA, the CDR3 is TGTGCCAGCAGTTTAAGCGGGAGAAGAGAGCAGTTCTTC. The encoded protein is CASSLSGRREQFF.

The chain uses TRBV28 and TRBJ1-1; D remains ambiguous. CDR1 MDHEN and CDR2 SYDVKM come from the germline V gene. The V end was cut by 3 bases, the J end by 0 bases, with 11 bases between. The CDR3 contains 15 residues. CDR3 coding DNA: TGTGCCAGCAGTTTTGGTGGGAGCATGAACACTGAAGCTTTCTTT. It yields the protein CASSFGGSMNTEAFF.

This sequence joins TRBV6-5 and TRBJ2-3; possible D gene TRBD2, 6 bases. V was shortened by 5 bases and J by 6 bases, with 12 bases between the two germline ends. Germline CDR1 reads MNHEY; CDR2 reads SVGAGI. The length of the CDR3 is 13 residues. In DNA, the CDR3 is TGTGCCAGCAGTCAACCTAGCGCCGATACGCAGTATTTT. It specifies CASSQPSADTQYF.

The J gene is TRBJ2-1, the V gene TRBV3-1 (or the pseudogene TRBV3-2), with TRBD2 matching 9 bases. This CDR3 comprises 15 residues. V shed 1 base and J 3 bases; nucleotides not matched to a gene: 1. Germline CDR1 and CDR2: LGHDT and YNNKEL (reference sequence). This CDR3 reads CASSQGGGDYNEQFF. CDR3 DNA sequence: TGTGCCAGCAGCCAAGGCGGGGGGGACTACAATGAGCAGTTCTTC.

The J gene is TRBJ1-2, the V gene TRBV7-9; 8 bases are a match to TRBD1. This CDR3 has 12 amino acids. V trimming: 8 bases; J trimming: 8 bases; junction bases outside the gene matches: 7. Per germline, CDR1 SEHNR and CDR2 FQNEAQ (reference sequence). The chain's CDR3 is CASVTGERGYTF. The DNA of the CDR3 is TGTGCCAGCGTGACAGGGGAGAGAGGCTACACCTTC.

This clone was observed a single time. This chain joins TRBV9 and TRBJ1-6, with TRBD1 identical over 8 bases. J gave up 7 bases and V 4 bases, and 7 bases lay outside the gene matches. This CDR3 is built from 15 residues. The germline CDR1 and CDR2 sequences are SGDLS and YYNGEE. As DNA, the CDR3 is TGTGCCAGCAGCTACTACCAGGGGGCGAATTCACCCCTCCACTTT. Encoded protein: CASSYYQGANSPLHF.

The V and J genes are TRBV7-8 and TRBJ2-5, with D perhaps matching TRBD1 (6 bases). Germline V gene lookup returns CDR1 SGHVS and CDR2 FQNEAQ. The V end was cut by 5 bases, the J end by 4 bases, with 11 bases between. This CDR3 is 13 amino acids long. The CDR3 sequence: CASSLQGRETQYF. The CDR3 region has the DNA TGTGCCAGCAGCCTACAGGGAAGAGAGACCCAGTACTTC.

The V and J genes are TRBV28 and TRBJ1-5, with D possibly matching TRBD1 (6 bases). This CDR3 region has 15 residues. Germline V CDR1 and CDR2: MDHEN, SYDVKM. Trimming removed 5 bases from V and 1 base from J, with 12 bases in between. The DNA for the CDR3 is TGTGCCAGCAGTCTGGGACACTTAAGCAATCAGCCCCAGCATTTT. Encoded protein: CASSLGHLSNQPQHF.

V is TRBV6-1 and J is TRBJ2-5; TRBD1 agrees at 8 bases. V lost 3 bases to trimming and J lost 9 bases; unmatched junction nucleotides: 9. The germline CDR1 and CDR2 sequences are MNHNS and SASEGT. The CDR3 length is 14 residues. The CDR3 loop reads CASSDPGTGMAQYF. The CDR3 DNA is TGTGCCAGCAGTGACCCTGGGACAGGTATGGCCCAGTACTTC.

The chain recombines TRBV18 with TRBJ1-4, with 8 nucleotides matching TRBD1. The junction had 2 bases not matched to a gene; V was cut back by 5 bases and J by 6 bases. CDR1 KGHSH and CDR2 LQKENI come from the germline V gene. The CDR3 spans 13 residues. DNA of the CDR3: TGTGCCAGCTCATCGGACAGGGATGAAAAACTGTTTTTT. Translation: CASSSDRDEKLFF.

V and J are TRBV6-5 and TRBJ1-4; maybe TRBD1 (6 bases). The V gene's germline CDR1 is MNHEY and CDR2 SVGAGI. The CDR3 is made up of 15 amino acids. The V end was cut by 2 bases, the J end by 7 bases, with 14 bases between. CDR3 sequence reads: CASSYTGGVGEKLFF. The CDR3 nucleotides are TGTGCCAGCAGTTACACGGGGGGCGTGGGTGAAAAACTGTTTTTT.

The chain employs TRBV6-5 and TRBJ1-2; the match to TRBD1 covers 8 bases. This CDR3 has 13 amino acids. After removal of 7 bases from V and 4 bases from J, the junction contained 5 bases not matched to a gene. Per germline, CDR1 MNHEY and CDR2 SVGAGI. The CDR3 region has the DNA TGTGCCAGCACCATAGACAGGGGCTATGGCTACACCTTC. Protein product: CASTIDRGYGYTF.

V gene TRBV30 combines with J gene TRBJ1-1; 9 bases line up with TRBD1. The V gene's germline CDR1 is GTSNPN and CDR2 SVGIG (reference sequence). This CDR3 has 12 residues. The J segment lost 6 bases and the V segment lost 4 bases, leaving 3 bases of the junction unmatched. CDR3 sequence (DNA): TGTGCCTGGAAAGGACAGGGGTCTGAAGCTTTCTTT. This gives the protein CAWKGQGSEAFF.

CDR3 DNA sequence: TGTGCCAGCAGCCAAGGTGTCACGTCGGGGTTGCGGGAAAAACTGTTTTTT. It specifies CASSQGVTSGLREKLFF. This chain links TRBV14 with TRBJ1-4; D is ambiguous. Looked up from germline, CDR1 is SGHDN and CDR2 is FVKESK. Trimming took off 1 base at V and 8 bases at J, with 20 bases between the two ends. This CDR3 region has 17 residues.

This rearrangement joins TRBV5-6 to TRBJ2-7; no clear D. With 4 bases removed from V and 2 bases from J, the gap between germline ends came to 13 bases. CDR1 SGHDT and CDR2 YYEEEE come from the germline V gene. The length of the CDR3 is 14 residues. The CDR3 is CASSLPTRTYEQYF. The CDR3 bases are TGTGCCAGCAGCCTGCCGACACGTACCTACGAGCAGTACTTC.

This chain joins TRBV5-1 and TRBJ1-3; D remains ambiguous. The V and J ends lost 4 bases and 0 bases respectively, with 11 bases between them. Germline V lookup: CDR1 SGHRS, CDR2 YFSETQ. The CDR3 length is 15 residues. The DNA for the CDR3 is TGCGCCAGCAGCCTCCAGGAAGCCTCTGGAAACACCATATATTTT. It translates to CASSLQEASGNTIYF.

The CDR3 region is CASSSPGGRNNEQFF. The CDR3 coding sequence is TGTGCCAGCAGTTCCCCGGGAGGCAGAAACAATGAGCAGTTCTTC. The chain combines TRBV27 with TRBJ2-1; 7 bases match TRBD2. The V gene's germline CDR1 is MNHEY and CDR2 SMNVEV (reference sequence). J lost 5 bases, V lost 4 bases, and 8 bases had no gene match. The CDR3 sequence is 15 residues long.